The 21 T cell receptor beta chains below were found in one sample sequenced in a study of T cell repertoires in cytomegalovirus infection. TCRdb reprocessed the reads with MiXCR, giving one entry per CDR3 protein. The table includes 150,000 to 200,000 distinct CDR3 sequences, roughly 15% detected once. The sequenced sample was CD8+ T cells from PBMCs. The receptors here all came from a human donor in good health (CMV status not recorded). Some clones in this sample may be carry-over from other donors' samples.

Comments on this clonotype: A read error is possible here, since a much larger clone lies one base away. The chain uses TRBV9 and TRBJ1-1; no firm D call. Germline V CDR1 and CDR2: SGDLS, YYNGEE. Trimming stripped 0 bases from V and 5 bases from J, with 11 bases between. The CDR3 spans 14 residues. Written as DNA, the CDR3 is TGTGCCAGCAGCGTAGGGCAACGTGGTACTGAAGCTTTCTTT. Translated, it gives CASSVGQRGTEAFF.

The V call is TRBV5-5, the J call TRBJ1-2; perhaps TRBD1 as D (6 bases). The CDR3 sequence is 17 residues long. Germline V gives CDR1 SGHKS, CDR2 YYEKEE (reference sequence). Trimming cost V 0 bases and J 0 bases, with 15 bases left between them. The CDR3 loop is CASSLEGGAGANYGYTF. CDR3 sequence (DNA): TGTGCCAGCAGCTTGGAGGGCGGCGCAGGGGCTAACTATGGCTACACCTTC. Together with reference TRBV5-5 and TRBJ1-2, the CDR3 gives the full variable domain: DAGVTQSPTHLIKTRGQQVTLRCSPISGHKSVSWYQQVLGQGPQFIFQYYEKEERGRGNFPDRFSARQFPNYSSELNVNALLLGDSALYLCASSLEGGAGANYGYTFGSGTRLTVV.

This clonotype was found a few times. The chain links TRBV6-2 or TRBV6-3 to TRBJ2-1; D gene uncertain. Germline V gene data show CDR1 as MNHEY and CDR2 as SVGEGT. The CDR3 is 14 residues long. The V end was cut by 4 bases, the J end by 1 base, with 8 bases between. CDR3 bases: TGTGCCAGCAGTTTGGTACATTCCTACAATGAGCAGTTCTTC. Translation gives CASSLVHSYNEQFF.

This clonotype appeared a few times. The rearrangement uses TRBV12-3 or TRBV12-4 and TRBJ2-3, with 7 bases fitting TRBD2. This CDR3 is 15 amino acids long. After removal of 5 bases from V and 3 bases from J, the junction contained 8 bases not matched to a gene. CDR3 in amino acids: CASSLLAEDTDTQYF. The CDR3 DNA follows: TGTGCCAGCAGTCTCCTAGCGGAGGATACAGATACGCAGTATTTT.

This clonotype was picked up a small number of times. The chain has TRBV11-2 and TRBJ1-2, with D hard to call. V was pared by 2 bases and J by 6 bases, with 10 bases between. The CDR3 is 13 residues long. Germline CDR1 is SGHAT and CDR2 is FQNNGV. In DNA, the CDR3 is TGTGCCAGCAGCTTATTGGCAGCGAATGGCTACACCTTC. Protein: CASSLLAANGYTF.

This chain connects TRBV11-2 to TRBJ2-1; TRBD2 is a possible D gene (7 bases). The CDR3 is 16 amino acids. V was clipped by 2 bases and J by 7 bases, with 18 bases between them. CDR1 and CDR2 from the germline V gene are SGHAT and FQNNGV. CDR3 loop: CASSLMGGGARNEQFF. The CDR3 nucleotides read TGTGCCAGCAGCTTAATGGGGGGGGGCGCACGGAATGAGCAGTTCTTC. Filled out from reference TRBV11-2 and TRBJ2-1, the complete variable domain reads EAGVAQSPRYKIIEKRQSVAFWCNPISGHATLYWYQQILGQGPKLLIQFQNNGVVDDSQLPKDRFSAERLKGVDSTLKIQPAKLEDSAVYLCASSLMGGGARNEQFFGPGTRLTVL.

This chain connects TRBV11-2 to TRBJ2-3; 10 bases align to TRBD1. CDR1 SGHAT and CDR2 FQNNGV come from the germline V gene. V gave up 5 bases and J gave up 3 bases; unmatched junction bases: 8. The CDR3 consists of 16 residues. The CDR3 protein is CASSADPGQGTDTQYF. CDR3 nucleotide sequence: TGTGCCAGCAGCGCGGATCCGGGACAGGGGACAGATACGCAGTATTTT.

Only a few counts were recorded for this clonotype. This chain links TRBV7-6 with TRBJ1-2; a possible D gene is TRBD1 (5 bases). Trimming pared 1 base from V and 3 bases from J, leaving 15 bases between. The germline gives CDR1 SGHVS, CDR2 FNYEAQ. The CDR3 has 16 residues. The CDR3 sequence: CASSLGPGREYYGYTF. DNA of the CDR3: TGTGCCAGCAGCTTAGGACCGGGGCGAGAATACTATGGCTACACCTTC.

The gene calls are TRBV12-3 or TRBV12-4 and TRBJ2-7, with 8 bases fitting TRBD1. The CDR3 length is 17 residues. V dropped 4 bases and J dropped 9; count of bases not matched to a gene: 20. The CDR3 spells CASSSHFPPGQVGRQYF. The CDR3 DNA is TGTGCCAGCAGTTCTCACTTCCCACCGGGACAGGTGGGTCGGCAGTACTTC.

This rearrangement joins TRBV28 to TRBJ1-5; TRBD1 aligns across 9 bases. This CDR3 comprises 16 residues. With V trimmed by 6 bases and J by 1 base, 7 bases remained unmatched. CDR1 MDHEN and CDR2 SYDVKM come from the germline V gene. CDR3 bases: TGTGCCAGCAGCCCGGAGGGACAGGGAAGCAATCAGCCCCAGCATTTT. Amino acids: CASSPEGQGSNQPQHF.

This clonotype occurred a few times. The V call is TRBV28, the J call TRBJ2-7; a weak D match, TRBD1 (5 bases). This CDR3 has 17 residues. Between the trimmed V and J ends, which lost 1 base and 3 bases, there was a span of 19 bases. Germline V lookup: CDR1 MDHEN, CDR2 SYDVKM. The CDR3: CASSLLGNRQRDYEQYF. CDR3 DNA: TGTGCCAGCAGTTTATTGGGGAACCGACAGCGAGACTACGAGCAGTACTTC.

The chain joins TRBV20-1 to TRBJ2-5; D might be TRBD2 (6 bases). Germline CDR1 reads DFQATT; CDR2 reads SNEGSKA (reference sequence). Trimming stripped 5 bases from V and 5 bases from J, with 15 bases between. This CDR3 region has 13 residues. The chain's CDR3 is CSAEGGRGETQYF. Here the CDR3 DNA reads TGCAGTGCTGAAGGAGGGCGAGGGGAGACCCAGTACTTC.

V gene TRBV18 combines with J gene TRBJ2-3; D could derive from TRBD1 or TRBD2 (5 bases each). The CDR3 is 21 residues long. Germline V gene lookup returns CDR1 KGHSH and CDR2 LQKENI. V was shortened by 3 bases and J by 0 bases, with 28 bases between the two germline ends. This chain's CDR3 is CASSPSKSGTYLELSTDTQYF. The CDR3 DNA sequence: TGTGCCAGCTCACCTTCTAAATCCGGGACGTACTTGGAACTCAGCACAGATACGCAGTATTTT. The variable domain in full, with the rest retrieved from reference TRBV18 and TRBJ2-3, is NAGVMQNPRHLVRRRGQEARLRCSPMKGHSHVYWYRQLPEEGLKFMVYLQKENIIDESGMPKERFSAEFPKEGPSILRIQQVVRGDSAAYFCASSPSKSGTYLELSTDTQYFGPGTRLTVL.

This clonotype appeared a few times. CDR3 region: CASSTWTVNTEAFF. CDR3 sequence (DNA): TGTGCCAGCAGTACGTGGACGGTGAACACTGAAGCTTTCTTT. The chain is built from TRBV6-1 and TRBJ1-1; D gene unclear. Germline CDR1 is MNHNS and CDR2 is SASEGT. The V gene lost 5 bases and the J gene lost 0 bases, with 10 bases spanning the gap. The CDR3 sequence is 14 residues long.

This clonotype showed up just a few times. The rearrangement joins TRBV7-9 to TRBJ1-2; no clear D. Germline V gene data show CDR1 as SEHNR and CDR2 as FQNEAQ (reference sequence). This CDR3 region has 15 residues. V was shortened by 7 bases and J by 1 base, with 16 bases between the two germline ends. In DNA form, the CDR3 reads TGTGCCAGCACCCATTTTCCCGCAGATAACTATGGCTACACCTTC. It translates to CASTHFPADNYGYTF.

J is TRBJ1-6 and V is TRBV11-1, with 9 bases fitting TRBD1. V shed 6 bases and J 5 bases; nucleotides not matched to a gene: 11. The CDR3 has 17 amino acids. In germline, CDR1 is SGHAT, CDR2 FQDESV (reference sequence). The CDR3 DNA sequence: TGTGCCAGCAGTTTCGACAGGGGGATAAGCCATAATTCACCCCTCCACTTT. Its translation is CASSFDRGISHNSPLHF.

The chain employs TRBV20-1 and TRBJ1-2, with D uncertain. Germline lookup yields CDR1 DFQATT and CDR2 SNEGSKA (reference sequence). V lost 7 bases and J lost 8, with 8 bases in between. The length of the CDR3 is 9 residues. DNA of the CDR3: TGCAGTGTCAGTCCCGGCTACACCTTC. Amino acids: CSVSPGYTF.

On this clonotype itself: Given a much more abundant clone one base away, this may be a read error. The chain joins TRBV6-8 to TRBJ1-2, with a possible D match to TRBD1 (5 bases). CDR1 and CDR2 (germline): MNHGY, SAAAGT. The CDR3 sequence is 16 residues long. The CDR3 nucleotides are TGTGCCTGCAGCCCAACTACCGGGACCGGCAACTATGGCTACACCTTC. It codes for CACSPTTGTGNYGYTF.

The chain carries TRBV29-1 and TRBJ1-2; 8 bases are shared with TRBD1. This CDR3 comprises 14 residues. J lost 2 bases, V lost 6 bases, and 8 bases had no gene match. The germline gives CDR1 SQVTM, CDR2 ANQGSEA. CDR3 loop: CSVVTGVQNYGYTF. The CDR3 DNA follows: TGCAGCGTCGTGACAGGGGTCCAAAACTATGGCTACACCTTC.

The J gene is TRBJ2-7, the V gene TRBV29-1; TRBD1 aligns across 7 bases. The CDR3 covers 15 residues. J lost 5 bases, V lost 0 bases, and 10 bases had no gene match. Germline V lookup: CDR1 SQVTM, CDR2 ANQGSEA. The CDR3 loop is CSVEDSGRGPHEQYF. In DNA form, the CDR3 reads TGCAGCGTTGAAGATTCGGGAAGGGGGCCCCACGAGCAGTACTTC.

This clonotype was seen only a few times. This chain connects TRBV6-2 or TRBV6-3 to TRBJ1-2, with D hard to call. Germline V lookup: CDR1 MNHEY, CDR2 SVGEGT. The CDR3 is 15 amino acids. Trimming stripped 4 bases from V and 3 bases from J, with 15 bases between. The CDR3 DNA is TGTGCCAGCAGTTCCCAGAGGATTCGGGACTATGGCTACACCTTC. Its protein is CASSSQRIRDYGYTF.